This T cell receptor (beta chain) came from a study of cytomegalovirus exposure and HLA in healthy donors. This CDR3 comprises 15 residues. V was clipped by 2 bases and J by 5 bases, with 16 bases between them. Germline CDR1 reads SGHTA; CDR2 reads FQGNSA. Primers: 60 Vbeta forward and 13 Jbeta reverse. Per the study methods: In a later analysis, of 80 million to 90 million unique beta chains, some 10 million appeared in at least two donors. Sequencing was performed with immunoSEQ multiplex PCR; in TCRdb, only in-frame clones are kept and a portion is missing. V and J calls and clone size are given by that table; D and trimming were obtained from the DNA. The sample carries about 150,000 clones, over 65% recorded once. Sampled while nominally healthy, donors likely had unrecorded immune exposures.

V usage is TRBV7-2 and J usage is TRBJ2-7; D perhaps matches TRBD1 (5 bases). The receptor was derived from a man in his forties in good health and CMV-seropositive. Sequenced input: PBMCs. The chain's CDR3 is CASSLRYDRRDEQYF. CDR3 in DNA: TGTGCCAGCAGCTTAAGGTACGACAGAAGGGACGAGCAGTACTTC.